A selection of T cell receptor beta chains follows, all from one sample in a study of cytomegalovirus exposure and HLA in healthy donors. Profiled with immunoSEQ multiplex PCR; TCRdb holds only in-frame clones, not every one. The top ten hold roughly 15% of the sample, which has under 100,000 clones, roughly 70% seen once. Specimen: PBMCs. All receptors come from a woman aged 50 to 65 in good health and CMV-seropositive. The CDR3 runs from the conserved cysteine through the conserved F or W. D genes are given only for firm matches.

D	J	V	CDR3
-	TRBJ1-6	TRBV5-1	CASSLGLGQGNSPLHF
TRBD1	TRBJ1-2	TRBV28	CASSPSGTGHGYTF
TRBD1	TRBJ1-2	TRBV5-1	CASSIGTGGSYGYTF
TRBD2	-	TRBV5-5	CASSSSGGFYEQYF
-	TRBJ2-3	TRBV7-6	CASSSGQFTDTQYF
-	TRBJ2-3	TRBV29-1	CSVDGTVPDTQYF
TRBD1	TRBJ2-7	TRBV5-1	CASSSNGQGHEQYF
-	TRBJ2-5	TRBV10-3	CAISLQKEETQYF
TRBD2	TRBJ2-7	TRBV10-1	CASREGLAGKYEQYF
-	TRBJ1-2	TRBV9	CASSVEARGVYGYTF
-	TRBJ2-4	TRBV10-1	CASTRALAKNIQYF